This T cell receptor beta chain was observed in a study of blood T cell repertoires in COVID-19. The wider study: Some COVID-19 samples were acute and others convalescent; all came from the United States, Italy and Spain. From T cells, B-cell-depleted T cells, or PBMCs came the material, which was cDNA or gDNA.

Source study methods: Estimation of nucleated cell counts relied on the amplification of reference gene primers. Clones were sequenced by immunoSEQ multiplex PCR, and TCRdb holds only the in-frame ones, with some missing. V, J and clone size reflect that table, while D and trimming were determined from the DNA. The sample has more than 200,000 clones; just under 85% are singletons. This CDR3 is 14 amino acids long. V gave up 4 bases and J gave up 7 bases, with 12 bases separating them. Germline lookup yields CDR1 SGHKS and CDR2 YYEKEE (reference sequence). This clone appeared once. The source of this sequence is a man at least 80 years old with acute or convalescent COVID-19. The V and J genes are TRBV5-5 and TRBJ1-6; D unresolved. Sequenced input: peripheral blood. CDR3 sequence: CASSPRTGNSPLHF. DNA for the CDR3: TGTGCCAGCAGCCCCCGGACGGGAAATTCACCCCTCCACTTT.